One sample yielded the 3 T cell receptor beta chains listed below, sequenced in a study of blood T cell repertoires in COVID-19. Assay used: immunoSEQ multiplex PCR; TCRdb lists only in-frame clones, some missing. The table records about 280,000 clones, 83% of them present only once. The sample comprised peripheral blood. These receptors were taken from a woman aged 45-65 years who had recovered from COVID-19.

The sample holds a few counts of this clone. The chain carries TRBV5-5 and TRBJ2-1; possible D gene TRBD2, 5 bases. Trimming shortened V by 2 bases and J by 10 bases, and 10 bases separated the two germline ends. The CDR3 runs to 12 residues. The germline V gene has CDR1 SGHKS and CDR2 YYEKEE (reference sequence). The CDR3 spells CASSFISGEQFF. CDR3 nucleotides: TGTGCCAGCAGCTTTATTTCGGGGGAGCAGTTCTTC.

The chain carries TRBV3-1 (or the pseudogene TRBV3-2) and TRBJ2-7, with D uncertain. The V end was cut by 4 bases, the J end by 2 bases, with 12 bases between. The CDR3 is 14 residues long. In germline, CDR1 is LGHDT, CDR2 YNNKEL (reference sequence). In nucleotides, the CDR3 is TGTGCCAGCAGCCCCAGTTCTTTCCCCTACGAGCAGTACTTC. It translates to CASSPSSFPYEQYF.

The V call is TRBV19, the J call TRBJ2-1; D might be TRBD1 (6 bases). V was trimmed by 1 base and J by 5 bases, leaving 9 bases between them. The CDR3 spans 14 residues. Germline V lookup: CDR1 LNHDA, CDR2 SQIVND (reference sequence). The chain's CDR3 is CASSIANRDNEQFF. DNA for the CDR3: TGTGCCAGTAGTATAGCTAACAGGGACAATGAGCAGTTCTTC.